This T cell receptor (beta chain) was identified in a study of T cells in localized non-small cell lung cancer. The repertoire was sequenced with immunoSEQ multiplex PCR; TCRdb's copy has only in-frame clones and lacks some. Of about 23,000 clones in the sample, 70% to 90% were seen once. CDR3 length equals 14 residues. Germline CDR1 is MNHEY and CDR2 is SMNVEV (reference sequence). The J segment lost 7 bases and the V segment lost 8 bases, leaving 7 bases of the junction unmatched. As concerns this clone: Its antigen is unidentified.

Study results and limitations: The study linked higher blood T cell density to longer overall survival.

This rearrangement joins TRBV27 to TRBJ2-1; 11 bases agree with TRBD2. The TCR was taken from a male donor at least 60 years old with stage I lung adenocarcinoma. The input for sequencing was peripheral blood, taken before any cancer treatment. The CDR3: CASLSGRAGNEQFF. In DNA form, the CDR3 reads TGTGCCAGCCTTAGCGGGAGGGCAGGTAATGAGCAGTTCTTC.